This T cell receptor beta chain was sequenced for a study of T cells in Graves' hyperthyroidism and ophthalmopathy. Findings and caveats of the study: Stable hyperthyroidism and ophthalmopathy were separated using 13 V-J signatures. Most thyroid-expanded clonotypes above 0.001 were also found in blood.

A word on this clonotype: Its specificity is unknown.

The V gene's germline CDR1 is LNHDA and CDR2 SQIVND (reference sequence). This CDR3 is built from 14 residues. The V and J ends lost 6 bases and 1 base respectively, with 13 bases between them. Template material for amplifying TCR beta CDR3 regions consisted of RNA transcripts. With the HTBI primer set, the TCR CDR3 went through a first round of RT-PCR. A single record per CDR3 protein comes from TCRdb applying MiXCR to the multiplex PCR reads. The sample comprises approximately 590,000 distinct CDR3 sequences, 15% to 18% of which are singletons, and around 6.6% rests with the top ten. For Graves' hyperthyroidism to be stable, ophthalmopathy could not progress within 18 months. Clinical symptoms, serum thyroxine and TRAb, thyroid ultrasound and orbital computed tomography together formed the diagnostic basis.

Source material: blood. This rearrangement joins TRBV19 to TRBJ2-7; D remains unclear. The receptor was isolated from a woman in her twenties or thirties with Graves' hyperthyroidism. The CDR3 sequence is CASSEVLFSYEQYF. The DNA of the CDR3 is TGTGCCAGTAGCGAGGTCCTGTTTTCCTACGAGCAGTACTTC. The full variable domain, completed using reference TRBV19 and TRBJ2-7, is DGGITQSPKYLFRKEGQNVTLSCEQNLNHDAMYWYRQDPGQGLRLIYYSQIVNDFQKGDIAEGYSVSREKKESFPLTVTSAQKNPTAFYLCASSEVLFSYEQYFGPGTRLTVT.